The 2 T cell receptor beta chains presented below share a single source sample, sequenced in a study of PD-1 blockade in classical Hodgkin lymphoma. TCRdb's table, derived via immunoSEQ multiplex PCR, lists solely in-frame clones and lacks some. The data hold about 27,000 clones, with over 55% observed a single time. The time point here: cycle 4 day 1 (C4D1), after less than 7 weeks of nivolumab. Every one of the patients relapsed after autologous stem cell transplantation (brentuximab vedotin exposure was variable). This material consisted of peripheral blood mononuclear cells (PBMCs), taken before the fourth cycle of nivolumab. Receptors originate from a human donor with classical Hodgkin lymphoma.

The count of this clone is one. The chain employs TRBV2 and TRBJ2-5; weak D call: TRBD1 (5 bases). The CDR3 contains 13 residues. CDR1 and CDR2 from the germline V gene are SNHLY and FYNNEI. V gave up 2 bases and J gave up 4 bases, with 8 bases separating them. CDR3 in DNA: TGTGCCAGCAGTGAAAAGGGGCGAGAGACCCAGTACTTC. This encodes CASSEKGRETQYF.

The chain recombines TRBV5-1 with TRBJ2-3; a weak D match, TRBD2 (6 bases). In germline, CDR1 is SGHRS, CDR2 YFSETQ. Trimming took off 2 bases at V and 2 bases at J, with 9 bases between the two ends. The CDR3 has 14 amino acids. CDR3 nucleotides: TGCGCCAGCAGCTTTTCGGGAGCCACAGATACGCAGTATTTT. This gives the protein CASSFSGATDTQYF.